These 24 T cell receptor beta chains were all obtained from the same sample, sequenced in a study of CD8 T cells in ankylosing spondylitis. TCRdb reprocessed the 5' RACE reads with MiXCR, giving one entry per CDR3 protein. The table has about 160,000 distinct CDR3 sequences, about a sixth seen once. Sequenced: blood, either unsorted or a sorted T cell fraction (not recorded which). Receptors originate from a male donor with ankylosing spondylitis or in good health (not recorded which).

V gene TRBV7-8 combines with J gene TRBJ2-6, with TRBD2 as a possible D gene (6 bases). Between the trimmed V and J ends, which lost 5 bases and 5 bases, there was a span of 16 bases. This CDR3 comprises 16 residues. Germline-derived CDR1 and CDR2 are SGHVS and FQNEAQ. The CDR3 is CASSPGRETRANVLTF. The CDR3 coding sequence is TGTGCCAGCAGCCCCGGTCGGGAGACGCGGGCCAACGTCCTGACTTTC.

This clonotype has just a few counts. The chain couples TRBV4-2 to TRBJ2-4; D remains unclear. Germline CDR1 and CDR2: LGHNA and YNFKEQ. The CDR3 has 13 amino acids. Trimming removed 0 bases from V and 6 bases from J, with 6 bases in between. The CDR3 nucleotides are TGTGCCAGCAGCCAAGATCGCGCAAACATTCAGTACTTC. Its translation: CASSQDRANIQYF.

In its sample, this clonotype was seen a few times. One end of the junction does not line up with germline, which may come from a read error. The rearrangement uses TRBV12-3 or TRBV12-4 and TRBJ1-5; D unclear. This CDR3 is 13 amino acids long. The DNA of the CDR3 is TGTGCCAGCAGTTTATCCGAGAATCAGCCCCAGCAATTT. Amino acids: CASSLSENQPQQF.

This clonotype was seen more than once but under ten times. The V and J genes are TRBV2 and TRBJ2-4; maybe TRBD2 (5 bases). This CDR3 spans 15 amino acids. Trimming cost V 5 bases and J 5 bases, with 16 bases left between them. Germline-derived CDR1 and CDR2 are SNHLY and FYNNEI. CDR3 coding DNA: TGTGCCAGCAGTCTCACGGGGAAGGTGGAAAACATTCAGTACTTC. This sequence encodes CASSLTGKVENIQYF.

This clonotype was counted ten times or more. This chain connects TRBV12-3 or TRBV12-4 to TRBJ2-3; D tentatively reads TRBD1 or TRBD2 (5 bases each). This CDR3 spans 15 amino acids. V lost 3 bases and J 3 bases, leaving 13 bases between the germline ends. CDR3 sequence (DNA): TGTGCCAGCAGTTTCCGGGACCCAGGAACAGATACGCAGTATTTT. Translating gives CASSFRDPGTDTQYF.

There are a few counts of this clonotype. The chain couples TRBV10-1 to TRBJ2-3; TRBD2 agrees at 8 bases. Trimming removed 5 bases from V and 2 bases from J; junction bases left unmatched: 6. Looked up from germline, CDR1 is WNHNN and CDR2 is SYGVQD (reference sequence). The CDR3 has 15 residues. The CDR3 region has the DNA TGCGCCAGCAGTAAAGGAGCGGGAGACACAGATACGCAGTATTTT. Its protein product is CASSKGAGDTDTQYF.

J is TRBJ2-7 and V is TRBV6-1, with 7 bases aligning to TRBD1. With 7 bases clipped from V and 1 base from J, the junction kept 7 bases outside the gene matches. Germline CDR1 reads MNHNS; CDR2 reads SASEGT. The CDR3 length is 14 residues. CDR3 sequence: CASTQGDGSYEQYF. The CDR3, as DNA: TGTGCCAGCACTCAGGGGGACGGATCCTACGAGCAGTACTTC.

The chain combines TRBV6-1 with TRBJ1-3; D is possibly TRBD1 (5 bases). V was clipped by 4 bases and J by 3 bases, with 10 bases between them. Germline values: CDR1 MNHNS, CDR2 SASEGT. CDR3 length: 14 amino acids. CDR3 bases: TGTGCCAGCAGTGGCCAGGGCTTTGGAAACACCATATATTTT. Its protein is CASSGQGFGNTIYF.

This clonotype occurred many times. The CDR3 coding sequence is TGTGCCAGCAGCTACATGTCTACCCCCTTCAATGAGCAGTTCTTC. Encoded protein: CASSYMSTPFNEQFF. The rearrangement uses TRBV7-3 and TRBJ2-1; no clear D gene. The CDR3 is 15 residues long. Germline-derived CDR1 and CDR2 are SGHTA and FQGTGA. V lost 4 bases and J 6 bases, leaving 16 bases between the germline ends.

This rearrangement joins TRBV6-5 to TRBJ2-7; a weak D match, TRBD2 (6 bases). V shed 5 bases and J shed 4 bases, with 9 bases lying between them. This CDR3 contains 12 residues. Germline values: CDR1 MNHEY, CDR2 SVGAGI. The DNA of the CDR3 is TGTGCCAGCAGTCCTGCGGGGTACGAGCAGTACTTC. Encoded protein: CASSPAGYEQYF.

V is TRBV15 and J is TRBJ2-5; no reliable D call. Trimming took 3 bases from V and 4 from J, leaving 12 bases between them. CDR1 is LNHNV and CDR2 is YYDKDF in the germline V gene (reference sequence). This CDR3 is built from 14 residues. The CDR3 loop reads CATSRSRARETQYF. For the CDR3, the DNA is TGTGCCACCAGCAGGTCCCGGGCGAGAGAGACCCAGTACTTC.

V is TRBV3-1 and J is TRBJ2-1, with D hard to call. The CDR3 has 17 residues. Germline values: CDR1 LGHDT, CDR2 YNNKEL (reference sequence). The V end lost 1 base, the J end lost 1 base, and 14 bases lay between the germline ends. CDR3 in amino acids: CASSQGAPSLSYNEQFF. DNA for the CDR3: TGTGCCAGCAGCCAAGGTGCCCCTTCTCTTTCCTACAATGAGCAGTTCTTC.

This clonotype has at least ten counts. The chain carries TRBV11-2 and TRBJ2-1; D not certain. Deletions cut 5 bases from V and 10 bases from J, with 9 bases between. The CDR3 runs to 11 residues. Germline values: CDR1 SGHAT, CDR2 FQNNGV. Here the CDR3 DNA reads TGTGCCAGCAGCAACTCCAAAGAGCAGTTCTTC. Translated: CASSNSKEQFF.

V is TRBV5-1 and J is TRBJ1-1; TRBD1 matches at 8 bases. With V trimmed by 4 bases and J by 3 bases, 11 bases remained unmatched. Germline assignment: CDR1 SGHRS and CDR2 YFSETQ. This CDR3 is 16 amino acids long. DNA of the CDR3: TGCGCCAGCAGCCCAGGGGGCGTATGGACCGACACTGAAGCTTTCTTT. It codes for CASSPGGVWTDTEAFF.

This clonotype was picked up a small number of times. V and J are TRBV25-1 and TRBJ2-1, with D perhaps given as TRBD1 or TRBD2 (5 bases each). The CDR3 spans 18 residues. Trimming removed 1 base from V and 7 bases from J, with 23 bases in between. CDR1 is MGHDK, CDR2 SYGVNS, per germline. In DNA, the CDR3 is TGTGCCAGCAGTGAATTCCAGGGCCGCGGTGGGGGTAATAATGAGCAGTTCTTC. It encodes CASSEFQGRGGGNNEQFF.

The sample holds many counts of this clonotype. V and J are TRBV5-1 and TRBJ2-7, with 7 bases lining up with TRBD1. This CDR3 has 16 amino acids. V gave up 1 base and J gave up 5 bases; unmatched junction bases: 12. Germline lookup yields CDR1 SGHRS and CDR2 YFSETQ. The chain's CDR3 is CASSLLTGSFGNEQYF. In DNA, the CDR3 is TGCGCCAGCAGCTTGCTGACAGGGTCTTTCGGGAACGAGCAGTACTTC.

This clonotype has ten or more counts. The rearrangement joins TRBV5-1 to TRBJ1-4; 10 bases map to TRBD1. Losses at the gene ends were 4 bases for V and 7 bases for J; bases not matched to a gene: 7. Germline lookup yields CDR1 SGHRS and CDR2 YFSETQ. The CDR3 has 15 residues. The CDR3 coding sequence is TGCGCCAGCAGCCCCGGGGGACAGGGGCGTGAAAAACTGTTTTTT. Amino acid sequence: CASSPGGQGREKLFF.

A few counts support this clonotype. This chain links TRBV28 with TRBJ2-4; D tentatively reads TRBD1 or TRBD2 (5 bases each). The length of the CDR3 is 15 residues. V gave up 7 bases and J gave up 0 bases, with 13 bases separating them. Per the germline V gene, CDR1 is MDHEN and CDR2 is SYDVKM. The CDR3: CASTGALLAKNIQYF. In nucleotides, the CDR3 is TGTGCCAGCACCGGGGCTCTATTAGCCAAAAACATTCAGTACTTC.

In its sample, this clonotype was seen once. J is TRBJ2-5 and V is TRBV20-1, with D uncertain. CDR3 length: 12 amino acids. The germline gives CDR1 DFQATT, CDR2 SNEGSKA (reference sequence). Deletions cut 7 bases from V and 6 bases from J, with 15 bases between. CDR3 bases: TGCAGTGGCACGGCTAGTCAACAGACCCAGTACTTC. Protein sequence: CSGTASQQTQYF.

V usage is TRBV27 and J usage is TRBJ1-3; D not resolved. Per the germline V gene, CDR1 is MNHEY and CDR2 is SMNVEV (reference sequence). Trimming pared 5 bases from V and 0 bases from J, leaving 14 bases between. This CDR3 is 16 amino acids long. The CDR3 DNA is TGTGCCAGCAGTCACCTGTCCGGCGGCTCTGGAAACACCATATATTTT. Translated: CASSHLSGGSGNTIYF.

The CDR3 DNA is TGCGCCAGTAGCCTAGGAAGCGGGAGTATCCGCAATGAGCAGTTCTTC. Protein product: CASSLGSGSIRNEQFF. This sequence joins TRBV5-1 and TRBJ2-1, with 8 positions matching TRBD2. Germline trimming cut 8 bases from V and 6 bases from J; bases unmatched to any gene: 16. CDR1 and CDR2 (germline): SGHRS, YFSETQ. CDR3 length: 16 residues.

This clonotype was counted at least ten times. The rearrangement joins TRBV2 to TRBJ2-1; a weak D match, TRBD2 (6 bases). CDR1 and CDR2 (germline): SNHLY, FYNNEI. Trimming removed 9 bases at V and 4 bases at J, with 10 bases between. The CDR3 totals 12 residues. The CDR3 DNA is TGTGCCAGAGCGGGCCCGTACAATGAGCAGTTCTTC. This sequence encodes CARAGPYNEQFF. Full variable domain (outside the CDR3, taken from reference TRBV2 and TRBJ2-1): EPEVTQTPSHQVTQMGQEVILRCVPISNHLYFYWYRQILGQKVEFLVSFYNNEISEKSEIFDDQFSVERPDGSNFTLKIRSTKLEDSAMYFCARAGPYNEQFFGPGTRLTVL.

The table lists this clonotype with many counts. The chain has TRBV20-1 and TRBJ2-3; maybe TRBD1 (6 bases). The CDR3 has 15 residues. The germline V gene encodes CDR1 DFQATT and CDR2 SNEGSKA (reference sequence). V lost 3 bases to trimming and J lost 5 bases, with 18 bases between them. The CDR3 loop is CSARPGVSKLDTQYF. The DNA for the CDR3 is TGCAGTGCTAGGCCAGGGGTCAGCAAGTTAGATACGCAGTATTTT.

This clonotype showed up many times. This chain uses TRBV5-6 with TRBJ2-7, with a tentative D call TRBD1 (6 bases). Germline CDR1 reads SGHDT; CDR2 reads YYEEEE. Trimming removed 1 base at V and 0 bases at J, with 17 bases between. This CDR3 spans 17 amino acids. Here the CDR3 DNA reads TGTGCCAGCAGCTTGATCCCCGGGACAACCCTCTCCTACGAGCAGTACTTC. Translated: CASSLIPGTTLSYEQYF.